This T cell receptor beta chain was recorded in a study of OX40 agonist ivuxolimab in advanced cancers. Overall study results and limits: At doses 0.1 to 3.0 mg/kg, CD4+ and CD8+ clones expanded.

Here immunoSEQ multiplex PCR was the method, and the copy in TCRdb shows in-frame clones only, minus some. The data show approximately 70,000 clones, roughly 84% seen once. Concerning this clone: Its specificity is not known.

The ends were cut back, 2 bases at V and 5 bases at J, with 15 bases in the middle. The CDR3 extends over 15 amino acids. The germline CDR1 and CDR2 sequences are MNHNS and SASEGT. Specimen: CD4+ or CD8+ T cells sorted from blood, collected in a trial of the OX40 agonist ivuxolimab. The V and J genes are TRBV6-1 and TRBJ1-1, with D tentatively TRBD1 (6 bases). This clonotype was sampled from an adult with an advanced solid tumor such as melanoma, head and neck, liver or kidney cancer. CDR3 in amino acids: CASSENFGGGTEAFF. The CDR3 DNA sequence: TGTGCCAGCAGTGAAAACTTCGGGGGCGGGACTGAAGCTTTCTTT.